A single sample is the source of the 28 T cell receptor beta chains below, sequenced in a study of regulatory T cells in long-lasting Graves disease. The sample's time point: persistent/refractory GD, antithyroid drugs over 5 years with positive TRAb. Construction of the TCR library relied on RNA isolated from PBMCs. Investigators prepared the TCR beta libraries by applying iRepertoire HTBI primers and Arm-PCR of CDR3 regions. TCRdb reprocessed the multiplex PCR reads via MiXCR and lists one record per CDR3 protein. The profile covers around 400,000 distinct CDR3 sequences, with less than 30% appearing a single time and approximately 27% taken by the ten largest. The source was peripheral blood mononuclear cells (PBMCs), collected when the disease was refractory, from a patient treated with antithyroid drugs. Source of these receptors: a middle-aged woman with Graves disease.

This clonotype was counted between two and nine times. CDR3 loop: CASRHPGTPRDTQYF. For the CDR3, the DNA is TGTGCCAGCAGGCACCCCGGGACCCCCCGGGATACGCAGTATTTT. This rearrangement joins TRBV2 to TRBJ2-3; D may correspond to TRBD1 or TRBD2 (5 bases each). The germline V and J ends were trimmed by 6 bases and 6 bases, with 19 bases remaining between them. Germline CDR1 SNHLY, CDR2 FYNNEI. This CDR3 spans 15 amino acids. The full variable domain, with the rest looked up from reference TRBV2 and TRBJ2-3, is EPEVTQTPSHQVTQMGQEVILRCVPISNHLYFYWYRQILGQKVEFLVSFYNNEISEKSEIFDDQFSVERPDGSNFTLKIRSTKLEDSAMYFCASRHPGTPRDTQYFGPGTRLTVL.

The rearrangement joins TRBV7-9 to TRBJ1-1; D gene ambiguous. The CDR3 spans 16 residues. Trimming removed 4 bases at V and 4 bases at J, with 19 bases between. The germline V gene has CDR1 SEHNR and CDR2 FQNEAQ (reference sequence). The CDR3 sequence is CASSSPRILDGTEAFF. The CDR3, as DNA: TGTGCCAGCAGCTCCCCCCGGATCCTGGATGGCACTGAAGCTTTCTTT.

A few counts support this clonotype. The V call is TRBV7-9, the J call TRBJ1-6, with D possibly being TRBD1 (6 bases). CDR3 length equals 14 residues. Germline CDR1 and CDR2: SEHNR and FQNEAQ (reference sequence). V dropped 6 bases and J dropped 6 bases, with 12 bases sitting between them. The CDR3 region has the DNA TGTGCCAGCAGGAACCAGGGGATTAATTCACCCCTCCACTTT. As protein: CASRNQGINSPLHF.

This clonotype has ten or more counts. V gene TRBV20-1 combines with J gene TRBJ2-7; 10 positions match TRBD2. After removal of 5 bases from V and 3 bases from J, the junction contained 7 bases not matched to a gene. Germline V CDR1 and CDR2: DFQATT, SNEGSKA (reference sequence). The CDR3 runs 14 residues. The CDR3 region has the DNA TGCAGTGCTTACCTACGGACTAGCGGCTACGAGCAGTACTTC. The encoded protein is CSAYLRTSGYEQYF.

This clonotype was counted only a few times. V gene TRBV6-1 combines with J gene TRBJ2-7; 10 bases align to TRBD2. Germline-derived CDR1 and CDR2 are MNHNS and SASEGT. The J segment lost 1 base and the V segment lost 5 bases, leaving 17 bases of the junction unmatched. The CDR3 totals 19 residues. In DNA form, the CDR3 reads TGTGCCAGCAGTACGCCGCTAGCGGGAGTGGGTGGTAGGTCCTACGAGCAGTACTTC. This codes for CASSTPLAGVGGRSYEQYF.

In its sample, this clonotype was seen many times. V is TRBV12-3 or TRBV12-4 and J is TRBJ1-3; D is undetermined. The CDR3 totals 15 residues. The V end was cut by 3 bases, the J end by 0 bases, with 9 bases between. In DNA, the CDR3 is TGTGCCAGCAGTTTGAAGGACCTCTCTGGAAACACCATATATTTT. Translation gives CASSLKDLSGNTIYF.

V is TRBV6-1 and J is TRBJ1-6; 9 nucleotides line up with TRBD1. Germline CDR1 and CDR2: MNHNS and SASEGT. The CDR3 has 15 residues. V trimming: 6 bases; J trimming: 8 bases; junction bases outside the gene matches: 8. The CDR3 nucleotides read TGTGCCAGCAGCAAAGGGACAGGGTTCGATTCACCCCTCCACTTT. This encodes CASSKGTGFDSPLHF.

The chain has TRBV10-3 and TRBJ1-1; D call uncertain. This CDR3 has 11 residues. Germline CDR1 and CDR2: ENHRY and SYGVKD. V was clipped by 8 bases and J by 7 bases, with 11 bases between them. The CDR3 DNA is TGTGCCATCGGCGGAACGGGTGAAGCTTTCTTT. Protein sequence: CAIGGTGEAFF.

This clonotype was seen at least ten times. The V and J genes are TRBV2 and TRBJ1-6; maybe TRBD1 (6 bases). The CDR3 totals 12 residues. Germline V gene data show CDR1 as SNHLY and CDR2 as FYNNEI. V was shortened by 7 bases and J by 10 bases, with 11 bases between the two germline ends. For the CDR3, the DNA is TGTGCCAGCAAAACAGGGAGATCACCCCTCCACTTT. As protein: CASKTGRSPLHF.

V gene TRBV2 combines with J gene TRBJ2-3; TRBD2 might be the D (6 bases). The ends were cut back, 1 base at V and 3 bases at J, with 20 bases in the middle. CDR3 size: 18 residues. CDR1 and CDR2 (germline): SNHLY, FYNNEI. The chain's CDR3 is CASSEEIPRLVSTDTQYF. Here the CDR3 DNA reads TGTGCCAGCAGTGAAGAGATCCCGAGACTAGTGTCAACAGATACGCAGTATTTT.

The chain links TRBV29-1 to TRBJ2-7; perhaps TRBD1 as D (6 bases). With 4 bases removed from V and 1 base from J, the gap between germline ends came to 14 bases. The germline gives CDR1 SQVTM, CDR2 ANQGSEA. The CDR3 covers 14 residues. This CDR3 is CSVGRGIPSYEQYF. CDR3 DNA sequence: TGCAGCGTTGGAAGGGGGATCCCTTCCTACGAGCAGTACTTC.

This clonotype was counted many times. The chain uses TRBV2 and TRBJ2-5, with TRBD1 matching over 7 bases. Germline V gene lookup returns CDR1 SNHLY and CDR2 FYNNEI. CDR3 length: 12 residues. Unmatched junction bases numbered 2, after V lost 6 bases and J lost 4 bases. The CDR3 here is CASRRQGETQYF. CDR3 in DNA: TGTGCCAGCAGGAGACAGGGAGAGACCCAGTACTTC.

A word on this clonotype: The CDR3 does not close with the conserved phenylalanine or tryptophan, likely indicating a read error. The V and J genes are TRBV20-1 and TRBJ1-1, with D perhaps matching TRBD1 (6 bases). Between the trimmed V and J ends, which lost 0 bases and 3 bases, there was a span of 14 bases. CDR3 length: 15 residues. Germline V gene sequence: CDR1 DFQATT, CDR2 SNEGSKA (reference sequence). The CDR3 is CSARDLGGADTEAFL. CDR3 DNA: TGCAGTGCTAGAGATTTGGGGGGCGCGGACACTGAAGCTTTCCTT.

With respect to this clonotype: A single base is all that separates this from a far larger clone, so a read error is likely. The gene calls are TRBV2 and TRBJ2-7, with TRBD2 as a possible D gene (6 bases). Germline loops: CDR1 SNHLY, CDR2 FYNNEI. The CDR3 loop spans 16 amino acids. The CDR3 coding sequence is TGTGCCAGCAGCACTACCTGGACTATTGGGCCCAACGAGCAGTGCTTC. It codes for CASSTTWTIGPNEQCF.

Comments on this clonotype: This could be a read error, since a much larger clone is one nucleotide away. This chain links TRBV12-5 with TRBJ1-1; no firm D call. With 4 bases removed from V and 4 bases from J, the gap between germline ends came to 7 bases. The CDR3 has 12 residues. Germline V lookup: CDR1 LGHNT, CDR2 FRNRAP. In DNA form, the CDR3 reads TGTGCTAGTGGTTCGGAAGGCACTGAAGCTTTCTTT. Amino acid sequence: CASGSEGTEAFF.

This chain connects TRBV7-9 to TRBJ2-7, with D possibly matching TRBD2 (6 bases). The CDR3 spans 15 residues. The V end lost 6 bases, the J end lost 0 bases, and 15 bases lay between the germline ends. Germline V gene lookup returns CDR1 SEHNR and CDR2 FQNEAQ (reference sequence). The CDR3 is CASREGVAASYEQYF. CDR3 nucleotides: TGTGCCAGCAGAGAAGGGGTAGCGGCCTCCTACGAGCAGTACTTC.

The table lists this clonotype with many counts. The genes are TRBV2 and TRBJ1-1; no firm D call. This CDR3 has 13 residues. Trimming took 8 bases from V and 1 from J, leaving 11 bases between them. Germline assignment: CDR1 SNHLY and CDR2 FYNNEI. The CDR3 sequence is CASLDGKNTEAFF. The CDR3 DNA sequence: TGTGCCAGCTTGGACGGAAAGAACACTGAAGCTTTCTTT. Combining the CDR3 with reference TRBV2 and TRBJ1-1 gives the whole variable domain EPEVTQTPSHQVTQMGQEVILRCVPISNHLYFYWYRQILGQKVEFLVSFYNNEISEKSEIFDDQFSVERPDGSNFTLKIRSTKLEDSAMYFCASLDGKNTEAFFGQGTRLTVV.

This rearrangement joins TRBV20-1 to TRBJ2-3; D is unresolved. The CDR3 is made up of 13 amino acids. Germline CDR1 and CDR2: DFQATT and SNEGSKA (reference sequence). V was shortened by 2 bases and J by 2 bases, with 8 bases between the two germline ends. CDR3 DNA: TGCAGTGCTAGAACACCTACCACAGATACGCAGTATTTT. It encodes CSARTPTTDTQYF.

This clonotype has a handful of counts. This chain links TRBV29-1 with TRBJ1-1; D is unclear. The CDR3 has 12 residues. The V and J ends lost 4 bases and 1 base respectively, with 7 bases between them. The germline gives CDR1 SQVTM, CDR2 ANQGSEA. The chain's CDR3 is CSVAGSNTEAFF. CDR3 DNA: TGCAGCGTTGCTGGTTCGAACACTGAAGCTTTCTTT.

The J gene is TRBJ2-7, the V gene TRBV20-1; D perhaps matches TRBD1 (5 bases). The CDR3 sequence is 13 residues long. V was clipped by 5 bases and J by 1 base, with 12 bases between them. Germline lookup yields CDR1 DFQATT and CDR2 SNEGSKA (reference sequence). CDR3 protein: CSAYQGKSYEQYF. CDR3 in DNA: TGCAGTGCTTATCAGGGAAAGTCCTACGAGCAGTACTTC.

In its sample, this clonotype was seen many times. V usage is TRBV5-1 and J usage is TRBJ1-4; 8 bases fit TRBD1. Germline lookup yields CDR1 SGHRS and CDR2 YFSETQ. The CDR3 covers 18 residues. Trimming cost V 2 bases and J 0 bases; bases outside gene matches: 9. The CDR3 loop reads CASSFLPGQASTNEKLFF. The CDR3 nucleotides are TGCGCCAGCAGCTTCCTGCCGGGACAGGCTTCAACTAATGAAAAACTGTTTTTT. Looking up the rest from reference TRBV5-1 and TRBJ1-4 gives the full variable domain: KAGVTQTPRYLIKTRGQQVTLSCSPISGHRSVSWYQQTPGQGLQFLFEYFSETQRNKGNFPGRFSGRQFSNSRSEMNVSTLELGDSALYLCASSFLPGQASTNEKLFFGSGTQLSVL.

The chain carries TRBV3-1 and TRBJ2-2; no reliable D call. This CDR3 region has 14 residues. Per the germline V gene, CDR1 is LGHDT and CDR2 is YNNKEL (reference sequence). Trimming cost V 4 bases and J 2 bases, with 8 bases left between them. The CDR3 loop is CASSRSPNTGELFF. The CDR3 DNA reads TGTGCCAGCAGCCGGAGCCCTAACACCGGGGAGCTGTTTTTT.

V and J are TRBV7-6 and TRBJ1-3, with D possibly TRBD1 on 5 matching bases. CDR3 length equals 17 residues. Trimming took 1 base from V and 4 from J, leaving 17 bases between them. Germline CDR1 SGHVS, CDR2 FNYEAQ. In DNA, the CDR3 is TGTGCCAGCAGCTTAGGCCCCATGAGGGGCGCCGGAAACACCATATATTTT. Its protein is CASSLGPMRGAGNTIYF.

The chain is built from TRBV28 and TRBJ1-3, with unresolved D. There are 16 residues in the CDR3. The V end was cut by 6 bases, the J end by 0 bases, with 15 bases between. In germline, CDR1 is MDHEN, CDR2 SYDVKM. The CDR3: CASRWGRVVSGNTIYF. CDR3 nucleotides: TGTGCCAGCAGGTGGGGTAGGGTAGTCTCTGGAAACACCATATATTTT.

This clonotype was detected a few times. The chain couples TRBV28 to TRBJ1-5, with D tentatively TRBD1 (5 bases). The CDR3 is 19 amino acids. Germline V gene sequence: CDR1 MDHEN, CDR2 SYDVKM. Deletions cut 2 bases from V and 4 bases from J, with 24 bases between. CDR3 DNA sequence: TGTGCCAGCAGTTTACCAGGCCTTCGCCCGGGGGGACGAAATCAGCCCCAGCATTTT. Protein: CASSLPGLRPGGRNQPQHF.

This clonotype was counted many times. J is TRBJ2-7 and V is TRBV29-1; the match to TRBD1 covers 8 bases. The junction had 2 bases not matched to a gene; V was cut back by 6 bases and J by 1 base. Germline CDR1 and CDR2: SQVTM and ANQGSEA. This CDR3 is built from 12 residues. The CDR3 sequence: CSVRDRSYEQYF. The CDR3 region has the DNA TGCAGCGTACGGGACAGGTCCTACGAGCAGTACTTC.

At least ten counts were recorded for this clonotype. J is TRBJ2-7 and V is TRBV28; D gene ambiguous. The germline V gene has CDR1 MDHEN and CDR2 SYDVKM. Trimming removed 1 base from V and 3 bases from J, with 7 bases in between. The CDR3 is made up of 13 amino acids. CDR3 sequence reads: CASSLYPNYEQYF. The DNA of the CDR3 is TGTGCCAGCAGTTTATATCCCAACTACGAGCAGTACTTC.

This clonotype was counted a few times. The CDR3 region is CASSISRWAEKLFF. CDR3 nucleotide sequence: TGTGCCAGTAGTATTTCACGATGGGCAGAAAAACTGTTTTTT. The gene calls are TRBV19 and TRBJ1-4; D uncertain. Per germline, CDR1 LNHDA and CDR2 SQIVND (reference sequence). This CDR3 spans 14 amino acids. Trimming shortened V by 3 bases and J by 8 bases, and 13 bases separated the two germline ends. Using reference TRBV19 and TRBJ1-4 for the parts outside the CDR3, the full variable domain is DGGITQSPKYLFRKEGQNVTLSCEQNLNHDAMYWYRQDPGQGLRLIYYSQIVNDFQKGDIAEGYSVSREKKESFPLTVTSAQKNPTAFYLCASSISRWAEKLFFGSGTQLSVL.